These 6 T cell receptor beta chains came from one sample sequenced in a study of radiotherapy plus CTLA-4 blockade in lung cancer. The table came from immunoSEQ multiplex PCR; TCRdb's copy has only in-frame clones and leaves some out. Among roughly 93,000 clones listed, approximately 85% were seen once. Source: peripheral blood, taken from a patient treated with radiotherapy plus ipilimumab. The receptors were gathered from a human donor with non-small cell lung cancer who had a partial response to radiotherapy plus ipilimumab.

The chain joins TRBV5-1 to TRBJ2-5; 9 bases are a match to TRBD1. The CDR3 consists of 16 residues. J gave up 4 bases and V 0 bases, and 7 bases lay outside the gene matches. Germline V gene lookup returns CDR1 SGHRS and CDR2 YFSETQ. This CDR3 is CASSLAGQGRGETQYF. The CDR3 nucleotides read TGCGCCAGCAGCTTGGCTGGACAGGGGCGAGGAGAGACCCAGTACTTC. Full variable domain (missing parts from reference TRBV5-1 and TRBJ2-5): KAGVTQTPRYLIKTRGQQVTLSCSPISGHRSVSWYQQTPGQGLQFLFEYFSETQRNKGNFPGRFSGRQFSNSRSEMNVSTLELGDSALYLCASSLAGQGRGETQYFGPGTRLLVL.

The rearrangement uses TRBV11-2 and TRBJ2-1; tentative D call: TRBD1 (6 bases). In germline, CDR1 is SGHAT, CDR2 FQNNGV. The CDR3 loop spans 17 amino acids. The germline V and J ends were trimmed by 0 bases and 0 bases, with 12 bases remaining between them. The CDR3 region has the DNA TGTGCCAGCAGCTTAGATCGGACAGCGAGCTCCTACAATGAGCAGTTCTTC. Protein: CASSLDRTASSYNEQFF.

The chain links TRBV6-1 to TRBJ1-3; no reliable D call. Germline assignment: CDR1 MNHNS and CDR2 SASEGT. This CDR3 is built from 15 residues. V dropped 3 bases and J dropped 4 bases, with 13 bases sitting between them. The CDR3 loop is CASSEADLDGNTIYF. In nucleotides, the CDR3 is TGTGCCAGCAGTGAGGCGGACTTGGACGGAAACACCATATATTTT.

This clone was seen a few times. The chain couples TRBV10-1 to TRBJ1-5; D gene uncertain. The CDR3 covers 13 residues. The V gene lost 4 bases and the J gene lost 4 bases, with 8 bases spanning the gap. Germline V gene data show CDR1 as WNHNN and CDR2 as SYGVQD (reference sequence). In DNA form, the CDR3 reads TGCGCCAGCAGTGCCGGGATGAATCAGCCCCAGCATTTT. Its translation is CASSAGMNQPQHF.

The rearrangement links TRBV11-2 to TRBJ2-5; D call uncertain. Matching the DNA end better, TRBJ2-7 makes the J call doubtful. The CDR3 consists of 14 residues. Per the germline V gene, CDR1 is SGHAT and CDR2 is FQNNGV. The CDR3 region is CASSLRSQAYEQYF. The CDR3 region has the DNA TGTGCCAGCAGCTTACGTAGCCAAGCCTACGAGCAGTACTTC.

The chain carries TRBV9 and TRBJ2-2, with TRBD1 as a possible D gene (7 bases). CDR3 length: 13 amino acids. From germline, CDR1 is SGDLS and CDR2 YYNGEE. V lost 6 bases and J lost 4, with 10 bases in between. The CDR3 nucleotides are TGTGCCAGCAACAGGGGAGGCACCGGGGAGCTGTTTTTT. Amino acids: CASNRGGTGELFF.